The next 5 T cell receptor beta chains were all read from a single sample in a study of T cells in narcolepsy. The assay was immunoSEQ multiplex PCR, and TCRdb's table has in-frame clones only and misses some. The sample yields about 30,000 clones, under 85% seen once. Sequencing used memory (CD45RA-) CD4+ T cells from blood. These receptors were obtained from a human donor in good health.

V and J are TRBV7-7 and TRBJ2-2; weak D call: TRBD1 (5 bases). V lost 5 bases to trimming and J lost 7 bases, with 11 bases between them. The CDR3 covers 13 residues. Germline V gene sequence: CDR1 SSHAT, CDR2 FNYEAQ (reference sequence). For the CDR3, the DNA is TGTGCCAGCAGCGGCGACAGAGGCGGGGAGCTGTTTTTT. Its translation: CASSGDRGGELFF.

V usage is TRBV11-1 and J usage is TRBJ2-1; D possibly matches TRBD1 or TRBD2 (5 bases each). V was clipped by 5 bases and J by 12 bases, with 17 bases between them. Germline V gives CDR1 SGHAT, CDR2 FQDESV (reference sequence). The CDR3 length is 13 residues. CDR3 sequence: CASSRVRGSTQFF. In nucleotides, the CDR3 is TGTGCCAGCAGCCGAGTGAGGGGTTCGACGCAGTTCTTC. Together with reference TRBV11-1 and TRBJ2-1, the CDR3 gives the full variable domain: EAEVAQSPRYKITEKSQAVAFWCDPISGHATLYWYRQILGQGPELLVQFQDESVVDDSQLPKDRFSAERLKGVDSTLKIQPAELGDSAMYLCASSRVRGSTQFFGPGTRLTVL.

The chain employs TRBV23-1 and TRBJ2-5; D perhaps matches TRBD2 (5 bases). TRBV23-1 is treated as an ORF (open reading frame) with a function not yet certain. V was clipped by 7 bases and J by 5 bases, with 14 bases between them. CDR3 size: 13 residues. The CDR3 DNA sequence: TGCGCCAGCATCCAGGCCGGCGGGGAGACCCAGTACTTC. Its translation: CASIQAGGETQYF.

The gene calls are TRBV15 and TRBJ1-1; D possibly corresponds to TRBD1 (5 bases). Trimming pared 0 bases from V and 0 bases from J, leaving 23 bases between. CDR3 length: 20 amino acids. The V gene's germline CDR1 is LNHNV and CDR2 YYDKDF (reference sequence). The CDR3 nucleotides are TGTGCCACCAGCAGAGATCCACGGCGGTGGCAGGTGGACATGAACACTGAAGCTTTCTTT. It is translated as CATSRDPRRWQVDMNTEAFF.

Only a few counts were recorded for this clone. This sequence joins TRBV19 and TRBJ2-3; the D gene is possibly TRBD2 (5 bases). V was shortened by 2 bases and J by 4 bases, with 16 bases between the two germline ends. Germline V lookup: CDR1 LNHDA, CDR2 SQIVND (reference sequence). CDR3 length: 16 amino acids. This CDR3 is CASSISGNARADTQYF. DNA for the CDR3: TGTGCCAGTAGTATATCGGGGAACGCACGAGCAGATACGCAGTATTTT.